The 26 T cell receptor beta chains below come from one sample, sequenced in a study of blood T cells in healthy people across ages. Primers used in a second PCR of roughly 6 to 11 cycles were a sample-barcoded 5' primer and a J-beta primer mix. TCRdb called the 5' RACE reads again in MiXCR, with one record for every CDR3 protein. The repertoire holds around 800,000 distinct CDR3 sequences, with about 62% as singletons. The sequencing input was blood. The receptor set was obtained from a man younger than 40 in good health.

This chain connects TRBV27 to TRBJ1-5; TRBD1 matches 9 bases. This CDR3 is built from 14 residues. Trimming took 3 bases from V and 6 from J; bases not matched to a gene: 3. CDR1 and CDR2 (germline): MNHEY, SMNVEV (reference sequence). The CDR3 region has the DNA TGTGCCAGCAGTTTCCGGACAGGGGCTCAGCCCCAGCATTTT. Its translation is CASSFRTGAQPQHF.

The V call is TRBV20-1, the J call TRBJ2-4; D is possibly TRBD2 (5 bases). The DNA end favors TRBJ2-7, so the J call may be wrong. Looked up from germline, CDR1 is DFQATT and CDR2 is SNEGSKA (reference sequence). The length of the CDR3 is 14 residues. In DNA form, the CDR3 reads TGCAGTGCTAGCCACGGGGAAGGGACCTACGAGCAGTACTTC. Its translation: CSASHGEGTYEQYF.

For this clonotype: One end of the junction fails to match germline, which may point to a read error. The chain employs TRBV2 and TRBJ2-5; 10 positions agree with TRBD2. CDR1 SNHLY and CDR2 FYNNEI come from the germline V gene. The CDR3 spans 13 residues. CDR3 loop: CASSGGRQETLYF. In DNA, the CDR3 is TGTGCCAGTAGCGGGGGGCGCCAAGAGACCCTGTACTTC.

This chain joins TRBV4-3 and TRBJ2-7; 10 nucleotides match TRBD1. Germline CDR1 is LGHNA and CDR2 is YSLEER. The V and J ends lost 8 bases and 7 bases, in that order; junction bases with no gene match: 14. There are 15 residues in the CDR3. This chain's CDR3 is CASGGWDRGYGEQYF. The CDR3 bases are TGCGCCAGCGGGGGTTGGGACAGGGGATATGGTGAGCAGTACTTC.

The chain has TRBV7-3 and TRBJ2-6; perhaps TRBD2 as D (6 bases). CDR3 size: 19 residues. The V gene's germline CDR1 is SGHTA and CDR2 FQGTGA. Trimming left V 5 bases short and J 1 base short, with 21 bases between. This CDR3 reads CASSPRQMGGRSGANVLTF. The CDR3 region has the DNA TGTGCCAGCAGCCCCCGACAAATGGGGGGAAGGTCTGGGGCCAACGTCCTGACTTTC.

This chain connects TRBV5-4 to TRBJ1-5; the D is unclear. Germline CDR1 is SGHNT and CDR2 is YYREEE (reference sequence). This CDR3 spans 15 amino acids. Trimming shortened V by 4 bases and J by 5 bases, and 16 bases separated the two germline ends. CDR3 sequence: CASSPTVWGDQPQHF. The CDR3 region has the DNA TGTGCCAGCAGCCCAACGGTATGGGGAGATCAGCCCCAGCATTTT.

The rearrangement uses TRBV28 and TRBJ2-6; D is undetermined. V dropped 3 bases and J dropped 2 bases, with 5 bases sitting between them. In germline, CDR1 is MDHEN, CDR2 SYDVKM. The CDR3 has 14 amino acids. Here the CDR3 DNA reads TGTGCCAGCAGTTTTATCGCTGGGGCCAACGTCCTGACTTTC. It translates to CASSFIAGANVLTF.

The V call is TRBV6-5, the J call TRBJ1-1; maybe TRBD1 (6 bases). In germline, CDR1 is MNHEY, CDR2 SVGAGI. The length of the CDR3 is 18 residues. V dropped 2 bases and J dropped 1 base, with 20 bases sitting between them. CDR3 loop: CASSYAQGLVGGNTEAFF. The CDR3 bases are TGTGCCAGCAGTTACGCACAGGGTTTGGTCGGGGGGAACACTGAAGCTTTCTTT.

Only a few counts were recorded for this clonotype. The rearrangement uses TRBV14 and TRBJ2-5; D ambiguous. The closer fit of TRBJ2-7 to the DNA end suggests the J call may be wrong. The length of the CDR3 is 12 residues. Germline CDR1 and CDR2: SGHDN and FVKESK. CDR3 coding DNA: TGTGCCAGCAGCCAAACGGCCTACGAGCAGTACTTC. Its translation: CASSQTAYEQYF.

Remarks on this clonotype: Relative to the germline gene, one junction end is altered; a read error may explain this. The V and J genes are TRBV9 and TRBJ2-1; the D gene is possibly TRBD2 (5 bases). Germline CDR1 SGDLS, CDR2 YYNGEE. The CDR3 contains 14 residues. DNA of the CDR3: TGCGCCAGCAGTGAAGGCGCGGGCTACAATGAGCAGTTCTTC. Translating it yields CASSEGAGYNEQFF.

This clonotype was found a few times. V usage is TRBV20-1 and J usage is TRBJ2-7; D is uncertain. Germline CDR1 DFQATT, CDR2 SNEGSKA (reference sequence). The length of the CDR3 is 11 residues. Trimming pared 2 bases from V and 3 bases from J, leaving 5 bases between. Written as DNA, the CDR3 is TGCAGTGCTAGATCGGACTACGAGCAGTACTTC. It codes for CSARSDYEQYF.

The chain combines TRBV12-3 or TRBV12-4 with TRBJ2-2; D is ambiguous. With 6 bases removed from V and 7 bases from J, the gap between germline ends came to 18 bases. The CDR3 has 15 residues. In DNA, the CDR3 is TGTGCCAGCAGGCCAACTCCCTCTGGGTACGGGGAGCTGTTTTTT. Its translation is CASRPTPSGYGELFF.

The chain has TRBV18 and TRBJ2-7; D possibly corresponds to TRBD2 (7 bases). CDR3 size: 15 residues. The germline gives CDR1 KGHSH, CDR2 LQKENI. V was clipped by 2 bases and J by 3 bases, with 14 bases between them. The CDR3 loop reads CASSPEAGAVYEQYF. CDR3 DNA sequence: TGTGCCAGCTCACCAGAGGCGGGGGCCGTCTACGAGCAGTACTTC.

The chain carries TRBV28 and TRBJ2-3; D is uncertain. CDR1 is MDHEN, CDR2 SYDVKM, per germline. The CDR3 totals 14 residues. V lost 2 bases to trimming and J lost 6 bases, with 12 bases between them. The CDR3 protein is CASSLAVDDDTQYF. The CDR3 region has the DNA TGTGCCAGCAGTTTAGCGGTGGATGACGATACGCAGTATTTT.

The CDR3 protein is CASGPRSVSDEQYF. For the CDR3, the DNA is TGTGCCAGCGGCCCCAGATCCGTCTCTGACGAGCAGTACTTC. V and J are TRBV5-5 and TRBJ2-7; D not resolved. Germline-derived CDR1 and CDR2 are SGHKS and YYEKEE (reference sequence). V was pared by 7 bases and J by 5 bases, with 19 bases between. The CDR3 is made up of 14 amino acids. Using reference TRBV5-5 and TRBJ2-7 for the parts outside the CDR3, the full variable domain is DAGVTQSPTHLIKTRGQQVTLRCSPISGHKSVSWYQQVLGQGPQFIFQYYEKEERGRGNFPDRFSARQFPNYSSELNVNALLLGDSALYLCASGPRSVSDEQYFGPGTRLTVT.

The V and J genes are TRBV2 and TRBJ2-3; D assignment may be TRBD1 or TRBD2 (5 bases each). The ends were cut back, 11 bases at V and 5 bases at J, with 8 bases in the middle. This CDR3 has 10 residues. CDR1 and CDR2 from the germline V gene are SNHLY and FYNNEI. The CDR3, as DNA: TGTGCCCATGGGGGAGATACGCAGTATTTT. It encodes CAHGGDTQYF.

A few counts support this clonotype. CDR3 loop: CASSSGLAPDTQYF. CDR3 coding DNA: TGTGCCAGCAGCTCTGGACTAGCCCCCGATACGCAGTATTTT. The chain recombines TRBV7-3 with TRBJ2-3, with 8 bases that match TRBD2. J lost 6 bases, V lost 4 bases, and 6 bases had no gene match. Per the germline V gene, CDR1 is SGHTA and CDR2 is FQGTGA. There are 14 residues in the CDR3.

In its sample, this clonotype was seen a few times. The genes are TRBV4-3 and TRBJ1-4, with a tentative D call TRBD1 (6 bases). There are 15 residues in the CDR3. Per the germline V gene, CDR1 is LGHNA and CDR2 is YSLEER. V was pared by 3 bases and J by 1 base, with 9 bases between. DNA for the CDR3: TGCGCCAGCAGCCAGGGCAGGGGAACTAATGAAAAACTGTTTTTT. Translated: CASSQGRGTNEKLFF.

V is TRBV2 and J is TRBJ2-1; 11 nucleotides align to TRBD2. V lost 6 bases, J lost 3 bases, and 7 bases stayed unmatched. From germline, CDR1 is SNHLY and CDR2 FYNNEI. The CDR3 runs 16 residues. In DNA form, the CDR3 reads TGTGCCAGCAGGGGCACTAGCGGGGGCCTCTACAATGAGCAGTTCTTC. As protein: CASRGTSGGLYNEQFF.

The chain links TRBV24-1 to TRBJ1-5; 8 nucleotides align to TRBD1. The germline gives CDR1 KGHDR, CDR2 SFDVKD. The CDR3 has 15 amino acids. With 4 bases clipped from V and 2 bases from J, the junction kept 3 bases outside the gene matches. The CDR3 DNA sequence: TGTGCCACCAGTGACGCGACAGGGGGCAATCAGCCCCAGCATTTT. This translates into CATSDATGGNQPQHF.

This clonotype came up a few times. The chain carries TRBV7-8 and TRBJ2-3; D is uncertain. This CDR3 spans 13 amino acids. CDR1 and CDR2 (germline): SGHVS, FQNEAQ. V gave up 3 bases and J gave up 4 bases, with 8 bases separating them. This CDR3 is CASSFSPADTQYF. In DNA, the CDR3 is TGTGCCAGCAGCTTCTCCCCGGCAGATACGCAGTATTTT. Full variable domain (remainder filled in from reference TRBV7-8 and TRBJ2-3): GAGVSQSPRYKVAKRGQDVALRCDPISGHVSLFWYQQALGQGPEFLTYFQNEAQLDKSGLPSDRFFAERPEGSVSTLKIQRTQQEDSAVYLCASSFSPADTQYFGPGTRLTVL.

V and J are TRBV27 and TRBJ2-5; D is tentatively TRBD1 or TRBD2 (5 bases each). Trimming pared 6 bases from V and 9 bases from J, leaving 17 bases between. The CDR3 is 13 amino acids. CDR1 MNHEY and CDR2 SMNVEV come from the germline V gene (reference sequence). For the CDR3, the DNA is TGTGCCAGCAGCTCGGGACCGAGCCGGTCCCAGTACTTC. It encodes CASSSGPSRSQYF.

The V gene is TRBV27, the J gene TRBJ1-5; tentative D call: TRBD1 (6 bases). Trimming took 5 bases from V and 6 from J, leaving 14 bases between them. The CDR3 is made up of 14 amino acids. The germline CDR1 and CDR2 sequences are MNHEY and SMNVEV (reference sequence). The CDR3 loop reads CASSIPTGAQPQHF. CDR3 nucleotide sequence: TGTGCCAGCAGTATCCCGACGGGGGCTCAGCCCCAGCATTTT.

The V call is TRBV7-3, the J call TRBJ2-2; 14 bases agree with TRBD2. J gave up 4 bases and V 2 bases, and 12 bases lay outside the gene matches. CDR3 length: 20 amino acids. Looked up from germline, CDR1 is SGHTA and CDR2 is FQGTGA. The CDR3 DNA sequence: TGTGCCAGCAGCTTACCAGGAGGGACTAGCGGGGGACCATTCACCGGGGAGCTGTTTTTT. Its protein product is CASSLPGGTSGGPFTGELFF.

The J gene is TRBJ2-7, the V gene TRBV7-9; 8 nucleotides line up with TRBD1. V gave up 1 base and J gave up 0 bases; unmatched junction bases: 2. The CDR3 is made up of 15 amino acids. CDR1 is SEHNR, CDR2 FQNEAQ, per germline (reference sequence). Here the CDR3 reads CASSLEDRDSYEQYF. In nucleotides, the CDR3 is TGTGCCAGCAGCTTAGAGGACAGGGACTCCTACGAGCAGTACTTC.

This clonotype showed up just a few times. V is TRBV2 and J is TRBJ2-6; a weak D match, TRBD1 (6 bases). The CDR3 extends over 14 amino acids. The V gene's germline CDR1 is SNHLY and CDR2 FYNNEI. V gave up 10 bases and J gave up 2 bases, with 12 bases separating them. DNA for the CDR3: TGTGCCACCCCAGGGGTCGCTGGGGCCAACGTCCTGACTTTC. It codes for CATPGVAGANVLTF.